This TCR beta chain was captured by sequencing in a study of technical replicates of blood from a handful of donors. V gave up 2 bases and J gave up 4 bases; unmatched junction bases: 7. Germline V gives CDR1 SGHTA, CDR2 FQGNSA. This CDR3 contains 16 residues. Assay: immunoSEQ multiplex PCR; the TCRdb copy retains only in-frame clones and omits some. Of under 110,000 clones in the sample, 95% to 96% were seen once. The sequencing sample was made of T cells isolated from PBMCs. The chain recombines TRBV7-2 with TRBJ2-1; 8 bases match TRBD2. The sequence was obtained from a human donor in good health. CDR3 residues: CASSLSTGGPYNEQFF. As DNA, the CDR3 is TGTGCCAGCAGCTTATCTACGGGAGGGCCTTACAATGAGCAGTTCTTC.